At least ten counts were recorded for the clone carrying this T cell receptor (beta chain). Its antigen is unidentified. TCRdb analysed the reads with MiXCR anew, one entry per CDR3 protein. The sample gives some 920,000 distinct CDR3 sequences, around 31% of which show up once; over 12% is in the top ten. These data come from a study of T cell repertoires in cytomegalovirus infection. Turning to the study itself: Selected CMV epitopes included recently identified HLA-C-restricted ones as well as well-studied HLA-B-restricted ones. Carrying CMV and the relevant HLA type showed in public TCR beta signatures. Overall study results and limits: CMV-specific TCR beta clonotypes restricted by HLA-C dominated the ex vivo response. Adding up the frequency of public TCR beta families identified people who carried CMV plus the relevant HLA.

The starting material was cultured CD8+ T cells from PBMCs, obtained from culture after CMV antigen stimulation. The sequence came from a human donor in good health (CMV status not recorded). Some clones in this sample may be carry-over from other donors' samples.

The CDR3 DNA follows: TGTGCCAGCAGCTTACTCCGACAGGGGAACACTGAAGCTTTCTTT. It encodes CASSLLRQGNTEAFF. The chain has TRBV7-3 and TRBJ1-1, with 7 nucleotides matching TRBD1. CDR1 and CDR2 (germline): SGHTA, FQGTGA. There are 15 residues in the CDR3. After removal of 2 bases from V and 1 base from J, the junction contained 4 bases not matched to a gene.